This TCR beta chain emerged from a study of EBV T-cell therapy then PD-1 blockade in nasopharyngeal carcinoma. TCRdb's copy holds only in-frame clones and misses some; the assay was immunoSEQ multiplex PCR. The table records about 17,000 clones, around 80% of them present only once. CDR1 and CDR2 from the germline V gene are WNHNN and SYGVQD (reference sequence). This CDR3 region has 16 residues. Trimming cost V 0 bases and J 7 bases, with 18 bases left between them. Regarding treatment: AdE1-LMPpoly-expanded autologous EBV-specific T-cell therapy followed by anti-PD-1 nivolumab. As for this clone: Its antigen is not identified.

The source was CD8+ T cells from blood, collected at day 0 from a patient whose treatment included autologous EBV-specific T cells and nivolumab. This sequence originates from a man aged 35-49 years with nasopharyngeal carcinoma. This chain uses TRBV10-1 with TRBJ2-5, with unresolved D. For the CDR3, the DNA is TGCGCCAGCAGTGAGTCGCGCCAGCACCGATGGGGGACCCAGTACTTC. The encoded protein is CASSESRQHRWGTQYF.